This T cell receptor beta chain is drawn from a study of OX40 agonist ivuxolimab in advanced cancers. Background on the study: Patient treatment consisted of intravenous ivuxolimab administration every 2 weeks at 0.01 to 10 mg/kg.

Comments on this clone: The antigen is unknown.

V lost 3 bases, J lost 6 bases, and 8 bases stayed unmatched. The CDR3 is 16 residues long. Germline assignment: CDR1 LGHNA and CDR2 YSLEER. TCRdb's table, derived via immunoSEQ multiplex PCR, lists solely in-frame clones and lacks some. The sample lists some 95,000 clones, approximately 86% occurring once. The cohort excluded patients with autoimmune disease history or systemic immunosuppression. Regarding the study as a whole: There were, on average, more expanded clones in CD8+ T cells than in CD4+. The investigators did not determine what antigen specificity the expanded peripheral T cells had.

The sequencing used CD4+ or CD8+ T cells sorted from blood, collected in a trial of the OX40 agonist ivuxolimab. This chain uses TRBV4-3 with TRBJ1-4; 9 positions agree with TRBD1. This TCR came from an adult with an advanced solid tumor such as melanoma, head and neck, liver or kidney cancer. This CDR3 reads CASSQEAGTGHEKLFF. In DNA form, the CDR3 reads TGCGCCAGCAGCCAGGAGGCCGGGACAGGGCATGAAAAACTGTTTTTT.